The TCR beta chain under discussion was sequenced for a study of OX40 agonist ivuxolimab in advanced cancers. TCRdb's table, derived via immunoSEQ multiplex PCR, lists solely in-frame clones and lacks some. The sample has about 81,000 clones, 93% seen once. Trimming stripped 5 bases from V and 8 bases from J, with 9 bases between. CDR1 MGHDK and CDR2 SYGVNS come from the germline V gene. This CDR3 has 12 amino acids. This clone was counted only a few times. This TCR derives from an adult with an advanced solid tumor such as melanoma, head and neck, liver or kidney cancer. The chain has TRBV25-1 and TRBJ1-4; D uncertain. Sequenced here: CD4+ or CD8+ T cells sorted from blood, sampled in a trial of the OX40 agonist ivuxolimab. DNA of the CDR3: TGTGCCAGCAGTCCTTTTGAAGAAAAACTGTTTTTT. Translated: CASSPFEEKLFF.